This TCR beta chain is from a study of Graves' ophthalmopathy and Graves' hyperthyroidism. About the study: Stable hyperthyroidism meant no progression to ophthalmopathy within 18 months of follow-up. Whole-study results and caveats: Blood samples also showed most expanded thyroid clonotypes exceeding 0.001 frequency. This model predicted ophthalmopathy progression (sensitivity 65% to 71%, specificity 72.22%).

Ten or more counts support this clonotype. Its specificity is unknown. The CDR3 sequence is 13 residues long. The trim removed 6 bases at V and 9 bases at J, leaving 13 bases unmatched. Germline V gene data show CDR1 as SQVTM and CDR2 as ANQGSEA. Patients with other autoimmune diseases, uncontrolled infections, pregnancy or lactation were excluded. RNA transcripts yielded amplified TCR beta CDR3 regions. First-round RT-PCR used HTBI primers; second-round multiplex PCR followed. One entry per CDR3 protein results from TCRdb running MiXCR on the multiplex PCR reads. The table shows around 1,200,000 distinct CDR3 sequences, with 35% to 40% occurring only once.

The chain joins TRBV29-1 to TRBJ1-2, with TRBD1 identical over 7 bases. This TCR was sampled from an adult man with Graves' hyperthyroidism. The sample taken for sequencing was peripheral blood or thyroid tissue (not recorded which). The CDR3 DNA sequence: TGCAGCGTAAAAGAGACAGGGCTGGGTAGCTACACCTTC. Protein: CSVKETGLGSYTF.